Below, 5 T cell receptor beta chains from the same sample are listed, as sequenced in a study of T-cell reconstitution after alpha-beta-depleted transplantation in children. Preparation of the TCRbeta library was carried out with unique molecular identifiers. In TCRdb, the PCR reads were re-called with MiXCR into one record per CDR3 protein. The table shows under 250,000 distinct CDR3 sequences, with approximately 6.9% occurring only once. Sample: PBMCs, taken before TCRalphabeta/CD19-depleted stem cell transplant. These receptors all come from a boy between 2 and 10 years old with acute lymphoblastic leukemia, due to receive a stem cell transplant.

This clonotype was seen repeatedly, ten times or more. This chain joins TRBV28 and TRBJ1-4, with D unresolved. This CDR3 has 11 residues. V was trimmed by 2 bases and J by 7 bases, leaving 2 bases between them. Germline values: CDR1 MDHEN, CDR2 SYDVKM. CDR3 sequence reads: CASSLVEKLFF. As DNA, the CDR3 is TGTGCCAGCAGTTTAGTTGAAAAACTGTTTTTT.

This clonotype was detected only a few times. This chain connects TRBV7-9 to TRBJ1-2; D remains ambiguous. This CDR3 has 12 amino acids. Germline values: CDR1 SEHNR, CDR2 FQNEAQ (reference sequence). Trimming removed 1 base from V and 8 bases from J, with 8 bases in between. DNA for the CDR3: TGTGCCAGCAGCTTAGGAGAAGGCGGCTACACCTTC. Protein product: CASSLGEGGYTF.

V gene TRBV18 combines with J gene TRBJ1-2; 10 positions match TRBD1. The CDR3 runs to 15 residues. The germline gives CDR1 KGHSH, CDR2 LQKENI. J lost 5 bases, V lost 3 bases, and 6 bases had no gene match. The CDR3 protein is CASSPETGGGYGYTF. In nucleotides, the CDR3 is TGTGCCAGCTCACCGGAGACAGGGGGCGGGTATGGCTACACCTTC. The full variable domain, rest sourced from reference TRBV18 and TRBJ1-2, is NAGVMQNPRHLVRRRGQEARLRCSPMKGHSHVYWYRQLPEEGLKFMVYLQKENIIDESGMPKERFSAEFPKEGPSILRIQQVVRGDSAAYFCASSPETGGGYGYTFGSGTRLTVV.

In its sample, this clonotype was seen many times. V usage is TRBV20-1 and J usage is TRBJ2-1, with 13 nucleotides matching TRBD2. The V and J ends lost 6 bases and 4 bases, in that order; junction bases with no gene match: 6. The CDR3 runs to 15 residues. The V gene's germline CDR1 is DFQATT and CDR2 SNEGSKA (reference sequence). This CDR3 is CSAETSGRVYNEQFF. In DNA form, the CDR3 reads TGCAGTGCGGAAACTAGCGGGAGGGTTTACAATGAGCAGTTCTTC.

This clonotype was seen at least ten times. The chain is built from TRBV20-1 and TRBJ2-1; D unresolved. The germline gives CDR1 DFQATT, CDR2 SNEGSKA (reference sequence). V gave up 1 base and J gave up 0 bases, with 16 bases separating them. The CDR3 is 17 residues long. This CDR3 reads CSARALGLSSSYNEQFF. CDR3 coding DNA: TGCAGTGCTAGAGCCCTGGGTTTGTCGAGCTCCTACAATGAGCAGTTCTTC.